Included here is one T cell receptor (beta chain) sequence, with context. Sequenced by immunoSEQ multiplex PCR; TCRdb stores in-frame clones only, minus some. The table lists hundreds of thousands of clones, more than 70% of them singletons, with around 3.5% in the top ten. This sample is part of a study of Ad26.COV2.S vaccination and SARS-CoV-2 variants. As for treatment: over 15 received Ad26.COV2.S at low or high dose, single or two shots; about 5 received placebo; per-sample allocation not given. Day 63 following the first vaccine or placebo injection was when the samples were taken. V shed 1 base and J shed 8 bases, with 14 bases lying between them. The CDR3 covers 14 residues. Germline CDR1 MGHRA, CDR2 YSYEKL.

This sequence was found in a person between 18 and 65 years old who received the Ad26.COV2.S COVID-19 vaccine or a placebo. The sequencing used peripheral blood, collected in a trial of Ad26.COV2.S vaccine versus placebo. V and J are TRBV4-1 and TRBJ1-2; D gene ambiguous. For the CDR3, the DNA is TGCGCCAGCAGCCAAGTGTACGACGTCAGGGGCTACACCTTC. This gives the protein CASSQVYDVRGYTF.